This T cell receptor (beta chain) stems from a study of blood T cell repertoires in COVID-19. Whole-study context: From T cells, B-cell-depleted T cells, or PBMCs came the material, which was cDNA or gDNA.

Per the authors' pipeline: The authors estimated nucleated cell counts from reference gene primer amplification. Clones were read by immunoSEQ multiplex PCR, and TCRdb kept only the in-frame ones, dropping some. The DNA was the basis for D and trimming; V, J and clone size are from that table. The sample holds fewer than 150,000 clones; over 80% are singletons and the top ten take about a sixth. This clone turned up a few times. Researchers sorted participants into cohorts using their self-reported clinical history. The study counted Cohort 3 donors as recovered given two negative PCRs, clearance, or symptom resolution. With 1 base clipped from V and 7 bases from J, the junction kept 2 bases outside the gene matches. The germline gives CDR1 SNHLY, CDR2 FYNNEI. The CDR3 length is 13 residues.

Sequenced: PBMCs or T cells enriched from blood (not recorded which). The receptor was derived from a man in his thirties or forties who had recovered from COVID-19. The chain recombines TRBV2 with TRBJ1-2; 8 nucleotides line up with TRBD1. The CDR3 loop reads CASSEGGTGGYTF. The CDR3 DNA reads TGTGCCAGCAGTGAAGGAGGGACAGGTGGCTACACCTTC.